Below, 22 T cell receptor beta chains from the same sample are listed, as sequenced in a study of blood T cell repertoires in COVID-19. Sequencing was performed with immunoSEQ multiplex PCR; in TCRdb, only in-frame clones are kept and a portion is missing. The profile covers about 98,000 clones, with around 92% appearing a single time and 4.2% taken by the ten largest. The specimen sequenced was peripheral blood. The receptors were gathered from a man between 18 and 29 years old with acute or convalescent COVID-19.

The chain links TRBV2 to TRBJ2-4; 9 bases are a match to TRBD1. V was clipped by 8 bases and J by 7 bases; unmatched bases: 12. Germline V gene lookup returns CDR1 SNHLY and CDR2 FYNNEI. This CDR3 region has 15 residues. As DNA, the CDR3 is TGTGCCAGCGCCCTTGGAGGGACAGGGAAGAACATTCAGTACTTC. Its translation: CASALGGTGKNIQYF.

The rearrangement uses TRBV30 and TRBJ2-5; 12 bases line up with TRBD2. V lost 0 bases, J lost 7 bases, and 3 bases stayed unmatched. CDR3 length equals 14 residues. The germline V gene has CDR1 GTSNPN and CDR2 SVGIG (reference sequence). The CDR3 is CAWSVLAGGGTQYF. The CDR3, as DNA: TGTGCCTGGAGTGTACTAGCGGGGGGTGGGACCCAGTACTTC. Based on the CDR3 plus reference TRBV30 and TRBJ2-5, the full variable domain is SQTIHQWPATLVQPVGSPLSLECTVEGTSNPNLYWYRQAAGRGLQLLFYSVGIGQISSEVPQNLSASRPQDRQFILSSKKLLLSDSGFYLCAWSVLAGGGTQYFGPGTRLLVL.

The chain carries TRBV4-1 and TRBJ2-7; D may be TRBD1 (6 bases). Deletions cut 1 base from V and 0 bases from J, with 10 bases between. Germline V CDR1 and CDR2: MGHRA, YSYEKL. The CDR3 spans 15 residues. CDR3 protein: CASSQGEDSSYEQYF. CDR3 DNA: TGCGCCAGCAGCCAAGGTGAGGACAGCTCCTACGAGCAGTACTTC.

This chain links TRBV19 with TRBJ1-3; the match to TRBD1 covers 9 bases. The CDR3 length is 15 residues. Germline CDR1 reads LNHDA; CDR2 reads SQIVND (reference sequence). The J segment lost 4 bases and the V segment lost 5 bases, leaving 6 bases of the junction unmatched. The CDR3: CASSEGQGGGNTIYF. The CDR3 DNA follows: TGTGCCAGTAGTGAGGGACAGGGTGGCGGAAACACCATATATTTT.

J is TRBJ1-1 and V is TRBV6-5; D is possibly TRBD1 (6 bases). CDR3 size: 14 residues. Germline CDR1 is MNHEY and CDR2 is SVGAGI. The V gene lost 3 bases and the J gene lost 1 base, with 9 bases spanning the gap. CDR3 DNA: TGTGCCAGCAGTTATATACAGGGGAACACTGAAGCTTTCTTT. This translates into CASSYIQGNTEAFF.

V usage is TRBV5-5 and J usage is TRBJ2-2; D possibly corresponds to TRBD2 (6 bases). This CDR3 has 16 residues. V lost 4 bases and J 1 base, leaving 14 bases between the germline ends. Germline CDR1 SGHKS, CDR2 YYEKEE (reference sequence). The CDR3 here is CASSPWEEGNTGELFF. CDR3 coding DNA: TGTGCCAGCAGCCCGTGGGAGGAGGGGAACACCGGGGAGCTGTTTTTT.

This chain connects TRBV19 to TRBJ2-3, with 8 bases that match TRBD1. Germline assignment: CDR1 LNHDA and CDR2 SQIVND (reference sequence). The CDR3 length is 13 residues. Unmatched junction bases numbered 3, after V lost 5 bases and J lost 5 bases. The CDR3 DNA is TGTGCCAGTAGTCCTGGACAGGGAGATACGCAGTATTTT. Encoded protein: CASSPGQGDTQYF.

The J gene is TRBJ2-7, the V gene TRBV27; tentatively, D is TRBD1 (6 bases). The germline V gene has CDR1 MNHEY and CDR2 SMNVEV (reference sequence). V lost 4 bases, J lost 4 bases, and 11 bases lay in between. CDR3 length equals 13 residues. CDR3 bases: TGTGCCAGCAGTTATACTCAGGGGTACGAGCAGTACTTC. Amino acid sequence: CASSYTQGYEQYF.

The CDR3 sequence is CASSQPRQGSSYGYTF. CDR3 nucleotide sequence: TGCGCCAGCAGCCAACCCAGGCAGGGCTCTAGCTATGGCTACACCTTC. The chain has TRBV4-1 and TRBJ1-2, with D perhaps TRBD1 (5 bases). Germline values: CDR1 MGHRA, CDR2 YSYEKL. V was cut by 2 bases and J by 4 bases, with 17 bases left in between. The CDR3 sequence is 16 residues long.

The chain couples TRBV14 to TRBJ1-1, with D hard to call. The CDR3 consists of 14 residues. Per germline, CDR1 SGHDN and CDR2 FVKESK. Trimming took off 0 bases at V and 7 bases at J, with 12 bases between the two ends. CDR3 nucleotides: TGTGCCAGCAGCCAAGATTGGAGGCCCCATGAAGCTTTCTTT. Translation: CASSQDWRPHEAFF.

This clone has only one observation. The chain joins TRBV25-1 to TRBJ1-2; 9 positions agree with TRBD1. V was pared by 8 bases and J by 8 bases, with 24 bases of the junction left unmatched. The CDR3 consists of 18 residues. Per the germline V gene, CDR1 is MGHDK and CDR2 is SYGVNS. CDR3: CASGSASGTGGYLEGYTF. Here the CDR3 DNA reads TGTGCCAGCGGTAGTGCGAGCGGAACAGGGGGCTATCTGGAGGGCTACACCTTC.

The chain has TRBV18 and TRBJ1-1; D perhaps matches TRBD1 (6 bases). The CDR3 is 14 residues long. Looked up from germline, CDR1 is KGHSH and CDR2 is LQKENI. With 2 bases removed from V and 5 bases from J, the gap between germline ends came to 12 bases. CDR3 sequence (DNA): TGTGCCAGCTCACCAGCGGGGGGCGGGACTGAAGCTTTCTTT. Translated, it gives CASSPAGGGTEAFF.

The chain links TRBV5-4 to TRBJ2-2, with 8 bases matching TRBD1. Trimming took 4 bases from V and 7 from J; bases not matched to a gene: 9. CDR1 is SGHNT, CDR2 YYREEE, per germline (reference sequence). CDR3 length: 15 amino acids. CDR3 amino acids: CASSPARGPGGELFF. In DNA form, the CDR3 reads TGTGCCAGCAGCCCCGCCAGGGGGCCGGGCGGGGAGCTGTTTTTT.

The chain links TRBV28 to TRBJ2-7, with 10 positions matching TRBD1. This CDR3 region has 16 residues. CDR1 and CDR2 from the germline V gene are MDHEN and SYDVKM. The V segment lost 7 bases and the J segment 3 bases; nucleotides outside the gene matches: 12. The CDR3 DNA reads as TGTGCCAGCACCCAGAGGGAGGACAGGGGGAGCTACGAGCAGTACTTC. Its protein is CASTQREDRGSYEQYF.

The chain combines TRBV11-3 with TRBJ1-3, with D hard to call. Looked up from germline, CDR1 is SGHNT and CDR2 is YENEEA. This CDR3 is 14 amino acids long. V was cut by 1 base and J by 4 bases, with 8 bases left in between. CDR3 region: CASSLGPPGNTIYF. The CDR3 nucleotides read TGTGCCAGCAGCTTAGGGCCCCCAGGAAACACCATATATTTT.

CDR3 sequence reads: CASSLVPVRQDNSPLHF. The CDR3 nucleotides are TGTGCCAGCAGCTTAGTTCCAGTGAGACAGGATAATTCACCCCTCCACTTT. This chain joins TRBV7-8 and TRBJ1-6; D possibly corresponds to TRBD1 (6 bases). Trimming stripped 1 base from V and 5 bases from J, with 15 bases between. CDR3 length equals 17 residues. The germline V gene encodes CDR1 SGHVS and CDR2 FQNEAQ.

The chain carries TRBV4-1 and TRBJ2-5; TRBD2 matches 8 bases. After removal of 3 bases from V and 4 bases from J, the junction contained 7 bases not matched to a gene. This CDR3 region has 15 residues. Germline CDR1 reads MGHRA; CDR2 reads YSYEKL. The CDR3 is CASSQGAGAPETQYF. CDR3 bases: TGCGCCAGCAGCCAGGGAGCGGGGGCCCCAGAGACCCAGTACTTC.

This rearrangement joins TRBV5-6 to TRBJ2-2; a possible D gene is TRBD2 (5 bases). CDR3 length: 13 residues. V dropped 2 bases and J dropped 7 bases, with 9 bases sitting between them. Germline V lookup: CDR1 SGHDT, CDR2 YYEEEE. The CDR3 loop reads CASSFTGIGELFF. The CDR3 bases are TGTGCCAGCAGCTTTACCGGGATCGGGGAGCTGTTTTTT.

The chain combines TRBV28 with TRBJ2-7; a possible D gene is TRBD1 (6 bases). The CDR3 consists of 14 residues. V was trimmed by 5 bases and J by 2 bases, leaving 13 bases between them. Germline CDR1 MDHEN, CDR2 SYDVKM. The CDR3: CASSTRDTPYEQYF. Written as DNA, the CDR3 is TGTGCCAGCAGTACCCGGGACACACCCTACGAGCAGTACTTC.

The chain joins TRBV24-1 to TRBJ2-3; 11 positions agree with TRBD1. The J segment lost 3 bases and the V segment lost 1 base, leaving 8 bases of the junction unmatched. The CDR3 consists of 18 residues. Looked up from germline, CDR1 is KGHDR and CDR2 is SFDVKD. The CDR3 coding sequence is TGTGCCACCAGTGATTTTCCGTTGGGACAGGGGGAAACAGATACGCAGTATTTT. Translating gives CATSDFPLGQGETDTQYF.

The rearrangement joins TRBV10-3 to TRBJ2-1; 14 positions agree with TRBD2. Trimming took 5 bases from V and 5 from J; bases not matched to a gene: 8. Germline CDR1 and CDR2: ENHRY and SYGVKD. This CDR3 is 17 amino acids long. CDR3 region: CAISYGLAGGSNNEQFF. DNA of the CDR3: TGTGCCATCAGTTACGGACTAGCGGGGGGATCAAACAATGAGCAGTTCTTC.

The chain is built from TRBV28 and TRBJ1-5; D is unclear. V was clipped by 7 bases and J by 0 bases, with 7 bases between them. Per germline, CDR1 MDHEN and CDR2 SYDVKM. CDR3 length: 13 amino acids. CDR3 DNA sequence: TGTGCCAGCATCCGGGATAGCAATCAGCCCCAGCATTTT. Translating it yields CASIRDSNQPQHF.